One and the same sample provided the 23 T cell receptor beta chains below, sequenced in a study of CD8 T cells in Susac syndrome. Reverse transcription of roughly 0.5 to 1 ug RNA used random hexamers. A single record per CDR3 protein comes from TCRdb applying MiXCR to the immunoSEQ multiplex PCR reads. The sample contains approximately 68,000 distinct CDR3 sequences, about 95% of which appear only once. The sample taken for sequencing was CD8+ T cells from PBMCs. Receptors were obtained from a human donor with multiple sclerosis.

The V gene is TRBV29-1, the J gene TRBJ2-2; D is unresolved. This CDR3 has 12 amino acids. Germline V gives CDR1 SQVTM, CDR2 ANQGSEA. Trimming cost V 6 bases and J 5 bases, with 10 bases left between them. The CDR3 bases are TGCAGCGTCCGGCCCGGGACCGGGGAGCTGTTTTTT. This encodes CSVRPGTGELFF.

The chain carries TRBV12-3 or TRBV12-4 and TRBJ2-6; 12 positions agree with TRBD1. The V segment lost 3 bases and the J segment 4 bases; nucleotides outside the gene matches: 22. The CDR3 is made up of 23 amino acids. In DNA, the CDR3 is TGTGCCAGCAGTTTGAGTCGCCAACGCGCCGCGGGACAGGGGGCACGAGGGGCCAACGTCCTGACTTTC. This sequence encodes CASSLSRQRAAGQGARGANVLTF.

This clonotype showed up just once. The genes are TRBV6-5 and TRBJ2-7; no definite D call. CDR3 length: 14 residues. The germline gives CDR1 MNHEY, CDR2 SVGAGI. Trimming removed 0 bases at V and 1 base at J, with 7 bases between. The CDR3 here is CASSYSISSYEQYF. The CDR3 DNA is TGTGCCAGCAGTTACTCGATCTCGTCCTACGAGCAGTACTTC.

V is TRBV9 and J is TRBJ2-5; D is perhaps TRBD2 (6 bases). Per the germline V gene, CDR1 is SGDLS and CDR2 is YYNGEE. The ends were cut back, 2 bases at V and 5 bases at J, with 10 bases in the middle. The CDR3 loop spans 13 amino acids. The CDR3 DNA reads TGTGCCAGCAGCGTCGGGGGAGAGGAGACCCAGTACTTC. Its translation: CASSVGGEETQYF. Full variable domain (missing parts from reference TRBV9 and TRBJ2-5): DSGVTQTPKHLITATGQRVTLRCSPRSGDLSVYWYQQSLDQGLQFLIQYYNGEERAKGNILERFSAQQFPDLHSELNLSSLELGDSALYFCASSVGGEETQYFGPGTRLLVL.

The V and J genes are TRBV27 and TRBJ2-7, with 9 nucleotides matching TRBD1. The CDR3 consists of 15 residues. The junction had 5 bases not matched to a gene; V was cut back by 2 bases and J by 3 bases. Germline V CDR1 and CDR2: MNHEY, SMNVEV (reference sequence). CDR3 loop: CASSLAGTGFYEQYF. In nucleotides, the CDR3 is TGTGCCAGCAGTTTAGCCGGGACAGGGTTCTACGAGCAGTACTTC.

CDR3 nucleotide sequence: TGTGCCAGCAGCTCCGGACAGGGGGGTCAGCCCCAGCATTTT. Amino acid sequence: CASSSGQGGQPQHF. This chain connects TRBV5-6 to TRBJ1-5; 10 nucleotides line up with TRBD1. Germline CDR1 SGHDT, CDR2 YYEEEE. CDR3 length: 14 amino acids. With V trimmed by 3 bases and J by 6 bases, 3 bases remained unmatched. The variable domain in full, completed from reference TRBV5-6 and TRBJ1-5, reads DAGVTQSPTHLIKTRGQQVTLRCSPKSGHDTVSWYQQALGQGPQFIFQYYEEEERQRGNFPDRFSGHQFPNYSSELNVNALLLGDSALYLCASSSGQGGQPQHFGDGTRLSIL.

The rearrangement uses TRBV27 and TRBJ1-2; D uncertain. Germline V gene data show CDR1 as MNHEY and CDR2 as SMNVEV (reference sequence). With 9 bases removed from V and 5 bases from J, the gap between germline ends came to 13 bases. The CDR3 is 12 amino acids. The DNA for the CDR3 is TGTGCCAGTAGACTGGGAAGGTATGGCTACACCTTC. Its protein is CASRLGRYGYTF.

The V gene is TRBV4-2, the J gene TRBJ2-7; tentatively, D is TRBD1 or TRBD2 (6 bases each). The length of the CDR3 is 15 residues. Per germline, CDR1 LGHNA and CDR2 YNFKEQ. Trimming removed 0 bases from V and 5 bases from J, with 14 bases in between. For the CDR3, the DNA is TGTGCCAGCAGCCAAGATGAGGGGGGCGACGACGAGCAGTACTTC. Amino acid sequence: CASSQDEGGDDEQYF.

The CDR3 sequence is CASSTYSGAHYGYTF. CDR3 DNA: TGTGCCAGCAGCACATACTCTGGGGCCCACTATGGCTACACCTTC. The chain carries TRBV5-6 and TRBJ1-2; a weak D match, TRBD1 (5 bases). The V end was cut by 4 bases, the J end by 3 bases, with 16 bases between. CDR3 length: 15 amino acids. Germline V lookup: CDR1 SGHDT, CDR2 YYEEEE.

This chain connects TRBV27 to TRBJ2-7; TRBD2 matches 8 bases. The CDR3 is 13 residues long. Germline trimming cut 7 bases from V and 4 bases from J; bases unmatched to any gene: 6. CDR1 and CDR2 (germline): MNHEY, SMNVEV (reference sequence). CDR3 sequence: CASKEGGGYEQYF. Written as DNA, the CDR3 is TGTGCCAGCAAAGAAGGCGGGGGGTACGAGCAGTACTTC.

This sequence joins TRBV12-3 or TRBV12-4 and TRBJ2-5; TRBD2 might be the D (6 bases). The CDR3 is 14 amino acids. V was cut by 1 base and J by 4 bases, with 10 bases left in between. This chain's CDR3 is CASSLGDLRETQYF. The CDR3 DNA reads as TGTGCCAGCAGTTTAGGGGACTTGCGAGAGACCCAGTACTTC.

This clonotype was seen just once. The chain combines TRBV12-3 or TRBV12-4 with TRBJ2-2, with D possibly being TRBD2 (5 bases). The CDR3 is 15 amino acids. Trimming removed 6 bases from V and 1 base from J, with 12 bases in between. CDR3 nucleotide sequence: TGTGCCAGCAGCCACGGGGTTGGGAACACCGGGGAGCTGTTTTTT. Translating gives CASSHGVGNTGELFF.

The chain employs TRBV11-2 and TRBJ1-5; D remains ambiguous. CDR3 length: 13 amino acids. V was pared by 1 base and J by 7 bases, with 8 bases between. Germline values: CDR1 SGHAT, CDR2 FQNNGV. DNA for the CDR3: TGTGCCAGCAGCTTAGGGCCCAGGCAGCCCCAGCATTTT. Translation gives CASSLGPRQPQHF.

The CDR3 DNA reads TGTGCCAGCAGCTTGCTCCGGGAAAATTATGGCTACACCTTC. Its translation is CASSLLRENYGYTF. V gene TRBV7-9 combines with J gene TRBJ1-2; D unclear. The ends were cut back, 3 bases at V and 5 bases at J, with 13 bases in the middle. The V gene's germline CDR1 is SEHNR and CDR2 FQNEAQ (reference sequence). CDR3 size: 14 residues. Variable domain in full (rest from reference TRBV7-9 and TRBJ1-2): DTGVSQNPRHKITKRGQNVTFRCDPISEHNRLYWYRQTLGQGPEFLTYFQNEAQLEKSRLLSDRFSAERPKGSFSTLEIQRTEQGDSAMYLCASSLLRENYGYTFGSGTRLTVV.

CDR3 sequence: CSVEIAGGLRNEQFF. CDR3 nucleotide sequence: TGCAGCGTTGAAATAGCAGGGGGTCTGCGCAATGAGCAGTTCTTC. The chain is built from TRBV29-1 and TRBJ2-1; 7 bases match TRBD1. With 2 bases clipped from V and 6 bases from J, the junction kept 10 bases outside the gene matches. The CDR3 sequence is 15 residues long. CDR1 and CDR2 (germline): SQVTM, ANQGSEA.

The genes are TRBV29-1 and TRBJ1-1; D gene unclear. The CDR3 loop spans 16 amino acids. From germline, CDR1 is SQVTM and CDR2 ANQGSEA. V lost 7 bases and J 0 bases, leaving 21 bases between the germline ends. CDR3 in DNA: TGCAGCGCCCCGGCGCGGGGATCGACGGTGAACACTGAAGCTTTCTTT. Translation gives CSAPARGSTVNTEAFF. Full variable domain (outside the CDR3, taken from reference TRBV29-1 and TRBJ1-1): SAVISQKPSRDICQRGTSLTIQCQVDSQVTMMFWYRQQPGQSLTLIATANQGSEATYESGFVIDKFPISRPNLTFSTLTVSNMSPEDSSIYLCSAPARGSTVNTEAFFGQGTRLTVV.

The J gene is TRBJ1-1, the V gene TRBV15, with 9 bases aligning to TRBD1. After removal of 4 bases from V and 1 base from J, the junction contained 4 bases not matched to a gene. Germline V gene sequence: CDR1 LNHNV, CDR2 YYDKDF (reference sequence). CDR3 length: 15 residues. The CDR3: CATSTDRGGNTEAFF. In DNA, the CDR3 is TGTGCCACCAGCACCGACAGGGGGGGGAACACTGAAGCTTTCTTT. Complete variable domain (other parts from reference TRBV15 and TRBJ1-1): DAMVIQNPRYQVTQFGKPVTLSCSQTLNHNVMYWYQQKSSQAPKLLFHYYDKDFNNEADTPDNFQSRRPNTSFCFLDIRSPGLGDTAMYLCATSTDRGGNTEAFFGQGTRLTVV.

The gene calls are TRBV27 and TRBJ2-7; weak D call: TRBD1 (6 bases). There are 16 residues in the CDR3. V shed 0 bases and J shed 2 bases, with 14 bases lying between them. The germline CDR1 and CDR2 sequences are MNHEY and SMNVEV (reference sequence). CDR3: CASSLSQGWLTYEQYF. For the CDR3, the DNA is TGTGCCAGCAGTTTATCACAGGGATGGTTAACCTACGAGCAGTACTTC.

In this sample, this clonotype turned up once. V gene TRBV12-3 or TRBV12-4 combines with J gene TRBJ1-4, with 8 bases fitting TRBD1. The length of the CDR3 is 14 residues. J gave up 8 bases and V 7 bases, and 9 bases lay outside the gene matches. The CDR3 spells CASNPTGVREKLFF. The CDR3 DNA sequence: TGTGCCAGCAACCCGACAGGGGTTCGGGAAAAACTGTTTTTT.

The CDR3 nucleotides read TGTGCCAGCTCACCATCACGTACGAGGAGCTCTGGAAACACCATATATTTT. Protein product: CASSPSRTRSSGNTIYF. The chain employs TRBV18 and TRBJ1-3, with D unresolved. Trimming removed 2 bases at V and 0 bases at J, with 14 bases between. From germline, CDR1 is KGHSH and CDR2 LQKENI. This CDR3 is 17 amino acids long.

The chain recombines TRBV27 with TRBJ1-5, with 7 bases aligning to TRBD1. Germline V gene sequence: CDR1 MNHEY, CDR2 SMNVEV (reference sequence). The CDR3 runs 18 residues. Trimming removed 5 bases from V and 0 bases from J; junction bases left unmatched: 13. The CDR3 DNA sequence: TGTGCCAGCAGTCCCCTCGGGGGAGGGGGCTATAGCAATCAGCCCCAGCATTTT. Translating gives CASSPLGGGGYSNQPQHF.

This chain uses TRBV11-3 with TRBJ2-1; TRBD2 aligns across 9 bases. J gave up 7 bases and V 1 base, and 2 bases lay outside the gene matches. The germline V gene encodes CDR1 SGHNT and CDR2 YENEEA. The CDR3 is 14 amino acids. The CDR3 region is CASSLASGGNEQFF. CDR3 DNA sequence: TGTGCCAGCAGCTTAGCAAGCGGGGGGAATGAGCAGTTCTTC. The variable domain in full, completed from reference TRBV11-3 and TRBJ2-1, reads EAGVVQSPRYKIIEKKQPVAFWCNPISGHNTLYWYLQNLGQGPELLIRYENEEAVDDSQLPKDRFSAERLKGVDSTLKIQPAELGDSAVYLCASSLASGGNEQFFGPGTRLTVL.

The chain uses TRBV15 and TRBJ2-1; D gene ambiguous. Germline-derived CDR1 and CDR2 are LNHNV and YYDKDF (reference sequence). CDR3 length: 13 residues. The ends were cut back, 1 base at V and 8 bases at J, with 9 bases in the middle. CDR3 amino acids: CATSRVRRYEQFF. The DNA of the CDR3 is TGTGCCACCAGCAGAGTCAGGCGCTATGAGCAGTTCTTC.